These T cell receptor beta chains were read from a single sample in a study of control samples from healthy donors and cancer patients. Produced via immunoSEQ multiplex PCR; TCRdb's table is partial and in-frame only. The sample lists around 90,000 clones; under 90% were seen once. The sample consisted of blood. The origin of the receptors is a woman between 40 and 50 years old in good health. The CDR3 runs from the conserved cysteine through the conserved F or W.

J	V	CDR3
TRBJ1-2	TRBV30	CAWGTGVTSVYGYTF
TRBJ2-5	TRBV11-3	CASSTGGGPETQYF
TRBJ2-3	TRBV20-1	CSASPASLSTDTQYF
TRBJ2-1	TRBV6-5	CASSPPGHKYNEQFF
TRBJ2-7	TRBV19	CASSRRDRGFYEQYF
TRBJ1-1	TRBV4-3	CASATGIGTEAFF
TRBJ2-3	TRBV5-1	CASSWTSNPTDTQYF
TRBJ2-4	TRBV4-3	CASSHGAGDIQYF
TRBJ1-1	TRBV7-2	CASSFQTAGRNTEAFF
TRBJ2-1	TRBV2	CASSGGGGEQFF
TRBJ2-3	TRBV4-3	CASSQVREGGTGGVDTQYF
TRBJ2-3	TRBV18	CASSPGTGPDTQYF
TRBJ2-3	TRBV7-2	CASSLQARDIGADTQYF
TRBJ1-2	TRBV16	CASSPTRTVGYTF
TRBJ2-5	TRBV7-2	CASSLDIDGGSETQYF
TRBJ1-5	TRBV2	CASRDRGGSNQPQHF
TRBJ1-4	TRBV9	CASSVASGGGEKLFF
TRBJ2-7	TRBV30	CAGFGERGSEQYF
TRBJ1-3	TRBV12-3/TRBV12-4	CASSPGFMGTIYF
TRBJ2-5	TRBV7-9	CASSFGGGLQETQYF
TRBJ1-3	TRBV10-2	CASRSAGTGNTIYF
TRBJ1-4	TRBV7-8	CASSLAGPNEKLFF
TRBJ1-2	TRBV3-1/TRBV3-2	CASSQYEGARGYTF
TRBJ1-1	TRBV5-1	CASSLEGGNTEAFF
TRBJ2-5	TRBV7-6	CASSPSGSGNQETQYF
TRBJ1-4	TRBV18	CASSPGTGGLFGEKLFF
TRBJ2-7	TRBV4-3	CASSQVLNYEQYF
TRBJ2-1	TRBV2	CASSELRGRYNEQFF
TRBJ2-2	TRBV12-3/TRBV12-4	CASGAGELFF
TRBJ2-7	TRBV9	CASSVADGTGFEQYF
TRBJ2-5	TRBV15	CATSKHQETQYF
TRBJ1-2	TRBV6-5	CASSSTPIQRNYGYTF
TRBJ2-7	TRBV2	CASSEQGGQYF
TRBJ2-7	TRBV3-1/TRBV3-2	CASSQSQSRDLDYEQYF
TRBJ1-1	TRBV7-2	CASSPYTVMNTEAFF
TRBJ1-1	TRBV7-2	CASSLVGTSSEAFF
TRBJ1-4	TRBV2	CASSERTGGEKLFF
TRBJ1-2	TRBV10-1	CASSPDRGRGDYGYTF
TRBJ2-7	TRBV19	CASSRRGRYRGRYEQYF
TRBJ2-7	TRBV5-8	CASSFLRQGAIYEQYF
TRBJ2-7	TRBV4-3	CASSQKYRGGYEQYF
TRBJ2-7	TRBV7-2	CASSVLAGPGYEQYF
TRBJ2-7	TRBV11-3	CASSPSSYEQYF
TRBJ2-7	TRBV6-6	CASSKHSPVGASGAPYEQYF